These T cell receptor beta chains were read from a single sample in a study of blood T cell repertoires in COVID-19. The protocol was immunoSEQ multiplex PCR, while the TCRdb copy is restricted to in-frame clones and leaves out a portion. The sample has roughly 92,000 clones; approximately 86% are singletons. Specimen: peripheral blood. The receptors come from a man aged 45-60 years with acute or convalescent COVID-19. Each CDR3 is given with its conserved first and last residue. The D gene is left open where the match is weak. Only some rows state a clone size, as once, few, many or a class for expanded clones.

CDR3 length	V gene	J gene	clone size	D gene	CDR3 protein	CDR3 DNA
15	TRBV7-9	TRBJ2-3	.	.	CASSLVPGGTDTQYF	TGTGCCAGCAGCTTAGTACCAGGGGGGACAGATACGCAGTATTTT
15	TRBV11-3	TRBJ2-1	.	TRBD2	CASSSASGGGNEQFF	TGTGCCAGCAGCTCGGCTAGCGGGGGGGGCAATGAGCAGTTCTTC
15	TRBV3-1/TRBV3-2	TRBJ2-2	.	.	CASSPGITNTGELFF	TGTGCCAGCAGCCCAGGGATAACGAACACCGGGGAGCTGTTTTTT
13	TRBV5-1	TRBJ1-1	once	TRBD1	CASYRDRDTEAFF	TGCGCCAGTTACCGGGACAGGGACACTGAAGCTTTCTTT
21	TRBV19	TRBJ2-1	.	TRBD2	CASSIQPGSGTAYDSYNEQFF	TGTGCCAGTAGTATCCAGCCGGGTAGCGGGACGGCCTATGACTCCTACAATGAGCAGTTCTTC
18	TRBV30	TRBJ2-3	.	.	CAWSVPGQTVWWTDTQYF	TGTGCCTGGAGTGTACCTGGGCAGACAGTGTGGTGGACAGATACGCAGTATTTT
16	TRBV18	TRBJ2-6	.	.	CASSPPEFSGANVLTF	TGTGCCAGCTCACCACCGGAGTTCTCTGGGGCCAACGTCCTGACTTTC
13	TRBV15	TRBJ2-7	.	.	CATSRGRVYEQYF	TGTGCCACCAGCAGAGGCAGGGTCTACGAGCAGTACTTC
16	TRBV11-2	TRBJ2-1	.	TRBD2	CASSLDLLAGSNEQFF	TGTGCCAGCAGCTTAGATTTACTAGCGGGAAGCAATGAGCAGTTCTTC
13	TRBV10-2	TRBJ1-2	.	.	CASRDRTNYGYTF	TGCGCCAGTCGCGACAGGACAAACTATGGCTACACCTTC
11	TRBV20-1	TRBJ2-1	.	.	CSAPFAGKQFF	TGCAGTGCTCCCTTTGCGGGAAAGCAGTTCTTC
15	TRBV25-1	TRBJ2-4	.	TRBD1	CASSAPDRSKNIQYF	TGTGCCAGCAGTGCCCCGGACAGGTCCAAAAACATTCAGTACTTC
15	TRBV11-3	TRBJ2-7	.	.	CASSLGRGGDYEQYF	TGTGCCAGCAGCTTGGGTAGGGGGGGCGATTACGAGCAGTACTTC
14	TRBV5-8	TRBJ1-2	.	TRBD1	CASSFEGAEYGYTF	TGTGCCAGCAGCTTTGAGGGGGCGGAATATGGCTACACCTTC
14	TRBV19	TRBJ2-2	.	.	CASSIIANTGELFF	TGTGCCAGTAGTATTATCGCGAACACCGGGGAGCTGTTTTTT
15	TRBV18	TRBJ1-2	.	TRBD1	CASSSTTGGSGGYTF	TGTGCCAGCTCATCTACTACAGGGGGCTCTGGTGGCTACACCTTC
12	TRBV6-5	TRBJ2-7	.	.	CASRSKYYEQYF	TGTGCCAGCAGAAGCAAGTACTACGAGCAGTACTTC
13	TRBV15	TRBJ2-7	few	.	CATSRVRQHEQYF	TGTGCCACCAGCAGAGTGCGGCAGCACGAGCAGTACTTC
16	TRBV2	TRBJ2-6	.	TRBD1	CASMRQGAVGANVLTF	TGTGCCAGCATGAGACAGGGGGCTGTGGGGGCCAACGTCCTGACTTTC
17	TRBV5-1	TRBJ1-1	once	TRBD1	CASSLRGTGEVEDEAFF	TGCGCCAGCAGCTTGAGGGGGACAGGGGAGGTTGAGGATGAAGCTTTCTTT
15	TRBV19	TRBJ2-2	once	TRBD1	CASSIDLGQGAQLFF	TGTGCCAGTAGTATAGATCTCGGGCAGGGGGCGCAGCTGTTTTTT
13	TRBV30	TRBJ1-5	.	.	CAWSVGAYQPQHF	TGTGCCTGGAGTGTAGGGGCGTATCAGCCCCAGCATTTT
15	TRBV11-2	TRBJ2-1	.	TRBD1	CASSPSGQGYNEQFF	TGTGCCAGCAGCCCATCGGGACAGGGATACAATGAGCAGTTCTTC
15	TRBV3-1/TRBV3-2	TRBJ2-3	.	TRBD2	CASSSRLAGVDTQYF	TGTGCCAGCAGCTCGAGACTAGCGGGAGTAGATACGCAGTATTTT